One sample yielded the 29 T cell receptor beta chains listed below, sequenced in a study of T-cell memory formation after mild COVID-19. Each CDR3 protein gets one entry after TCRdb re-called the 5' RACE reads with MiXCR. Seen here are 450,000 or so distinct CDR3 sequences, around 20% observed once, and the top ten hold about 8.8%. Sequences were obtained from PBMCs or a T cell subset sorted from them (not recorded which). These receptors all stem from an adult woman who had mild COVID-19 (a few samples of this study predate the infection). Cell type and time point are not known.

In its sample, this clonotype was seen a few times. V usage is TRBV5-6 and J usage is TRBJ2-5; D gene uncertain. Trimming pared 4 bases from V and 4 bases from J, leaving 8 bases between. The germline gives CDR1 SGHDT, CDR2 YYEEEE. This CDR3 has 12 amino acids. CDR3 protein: CASSGKGETQYF. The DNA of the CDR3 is TGTGCCAGCAGCGGGAAAGGAGAGACCCAGTACTTC.

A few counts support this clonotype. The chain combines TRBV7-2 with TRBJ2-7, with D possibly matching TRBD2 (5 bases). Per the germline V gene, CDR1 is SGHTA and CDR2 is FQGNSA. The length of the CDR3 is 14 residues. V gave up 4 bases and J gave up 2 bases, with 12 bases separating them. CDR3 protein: CASSSSGMPYEQYF. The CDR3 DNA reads TGTGCCAGCAGCTCCAGCGGCATGCCCTACGAGCAGTACTTC.

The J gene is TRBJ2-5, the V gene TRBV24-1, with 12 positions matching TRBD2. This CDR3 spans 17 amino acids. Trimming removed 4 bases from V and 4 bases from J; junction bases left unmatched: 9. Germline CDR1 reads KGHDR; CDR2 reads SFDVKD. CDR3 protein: CATSDHRASGRGETQYF. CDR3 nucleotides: TGTGCCACCAGTGACCACCGGGCTAGCGGGAGGGGAGAGACCCAGTACTTC.

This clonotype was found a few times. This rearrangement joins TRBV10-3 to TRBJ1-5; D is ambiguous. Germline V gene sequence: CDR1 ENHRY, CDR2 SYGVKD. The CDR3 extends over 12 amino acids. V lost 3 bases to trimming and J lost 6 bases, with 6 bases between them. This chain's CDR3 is CAISDTGQPQHF. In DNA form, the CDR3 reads TGTGCCATCAGTGACACGGGTCAGCCCCAGCATTTT.

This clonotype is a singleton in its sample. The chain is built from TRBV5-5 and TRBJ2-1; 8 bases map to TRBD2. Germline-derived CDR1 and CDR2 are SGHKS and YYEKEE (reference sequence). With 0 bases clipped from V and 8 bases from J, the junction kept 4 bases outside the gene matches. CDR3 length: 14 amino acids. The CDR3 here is CASSLVAGPDEQFF. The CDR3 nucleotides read TGTGCCAGCAGCTTGGTAGCGGGACCGGATGAGCAGTTCTTC. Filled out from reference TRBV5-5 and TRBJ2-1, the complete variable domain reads DAGVTQSPTHLIKTRGQQVTLRCSPISGHKSVSWYQQVLGQGPQFIFQYYEKEERGRGNFPDRFSARQFPNYSSELNVNALLLGDSALYLCASSLVAGPDEQFFGPGTRLTVL.

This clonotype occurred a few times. The CDR3 bases are TGTGCCAGCAGTCCCCGAACCCCGGAGACCCAGTACTTC. This encodes CASSPRTPETQYF. This chain joins TRBV12-3 or TRBV12-4 and TRBJ2-5; D ambiguous. V lost 5 bases and J lost 5, with 12 bases in between. There are 13 residues in the CDR3.

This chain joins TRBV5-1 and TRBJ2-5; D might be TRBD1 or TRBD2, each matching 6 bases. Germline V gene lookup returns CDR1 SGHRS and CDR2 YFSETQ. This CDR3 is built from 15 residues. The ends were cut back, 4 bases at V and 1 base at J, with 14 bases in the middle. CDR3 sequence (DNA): TGCGCCAGCAGCCCCATCGAGGGGGGCCAAGAGACCCAGTACTTC. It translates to CASSPIEGGQETQYF.

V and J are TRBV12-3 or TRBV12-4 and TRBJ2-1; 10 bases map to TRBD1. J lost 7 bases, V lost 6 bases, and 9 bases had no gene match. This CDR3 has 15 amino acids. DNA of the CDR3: TGTGCCAGCAGCCCGGGACAGGGGTGGTTAAATGAGCAGTTCTTC. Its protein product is CASSPGQGWLNEQFF.

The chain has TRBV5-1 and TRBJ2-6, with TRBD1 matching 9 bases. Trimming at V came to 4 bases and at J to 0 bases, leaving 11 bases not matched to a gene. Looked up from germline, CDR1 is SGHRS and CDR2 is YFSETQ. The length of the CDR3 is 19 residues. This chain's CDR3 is CASSQIRDRVNSGANVLTF. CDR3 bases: TGCGCCAGCAGCCAAATACGGGACAGGGTGAACTCTGGGGCCAACGTCCTGACTTTC. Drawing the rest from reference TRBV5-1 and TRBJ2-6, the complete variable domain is KAGVTQTPRYLIKTRGQQVTLSCSPISGHRSVSWYQQTPGQGLQFLFEYFSETQRNKGNFPGRFSGRQFSNSRSEMNVSTLELGDSALYLCASSQIRDRVNSGANVLTFGAGSRLTVL.

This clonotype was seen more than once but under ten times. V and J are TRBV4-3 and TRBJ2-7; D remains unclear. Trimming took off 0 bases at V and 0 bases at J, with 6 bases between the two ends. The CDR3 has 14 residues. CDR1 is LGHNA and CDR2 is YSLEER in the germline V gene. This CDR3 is CASSQEPSSYEQYF. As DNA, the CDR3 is TGCGCCAGCAGCCAAGAGCCCTCCTCCTACGAGCAGTACTTC.

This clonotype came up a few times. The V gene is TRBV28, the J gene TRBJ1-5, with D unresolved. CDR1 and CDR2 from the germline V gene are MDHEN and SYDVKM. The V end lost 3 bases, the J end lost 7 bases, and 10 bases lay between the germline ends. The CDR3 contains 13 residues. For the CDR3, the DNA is TGTGCCAGCAGTTTGGGTCCGTGGCAGCCCCAGCATTTT. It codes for CASSLGPWQPQHF. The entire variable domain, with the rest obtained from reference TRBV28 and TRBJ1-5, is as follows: DVKVTQSSRYLVKRTGEKVFLECVQDMDHENMFWYRQDPGLGLRLIYFSYDVKMKEKGDIPEGYSVSREKKERFSLILESASTNQTSMYLCASSLGPWQPQHFGDGTRLSIL.

This chain's CDR3 is CASSPPGLPQHF. The CDR3 DNA is TGTGCCAGCAGTCCTCCAGGTTTGCCCCAGCATTTT. The gene calls are TRBV12-3 or TRBV12-4 and TRBJ1-5; no clear D gene. This CDR3 contains 12 residues. Trimming pared 5 bases from V and 9 bases from J, leaving 11 bases between.

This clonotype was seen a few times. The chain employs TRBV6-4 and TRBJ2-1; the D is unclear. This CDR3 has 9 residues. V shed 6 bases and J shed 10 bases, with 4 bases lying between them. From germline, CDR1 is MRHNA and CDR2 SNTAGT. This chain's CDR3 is CASSPEQFF. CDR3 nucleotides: TGTGCCAGCAGCCCCGAGCAGTTCTTC.

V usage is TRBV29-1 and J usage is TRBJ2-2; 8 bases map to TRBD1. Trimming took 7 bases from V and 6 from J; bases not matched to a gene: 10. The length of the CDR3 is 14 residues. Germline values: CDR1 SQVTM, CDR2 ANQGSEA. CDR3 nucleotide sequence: TGCAGCGCGGCGATCGACAGGGGCTCCGGGGAGCTGTTTTTT. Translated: CSAAIDRGSGELFF.

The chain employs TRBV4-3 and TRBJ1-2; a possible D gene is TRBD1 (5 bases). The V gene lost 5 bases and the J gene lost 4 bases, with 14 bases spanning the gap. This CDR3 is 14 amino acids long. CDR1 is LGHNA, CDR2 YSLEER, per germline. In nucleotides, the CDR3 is TGCGCCAGCAGCTTGGTCGGGGCAGGCTATGGCTACACCTTC. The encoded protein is CASSLVGAGYGYTF.

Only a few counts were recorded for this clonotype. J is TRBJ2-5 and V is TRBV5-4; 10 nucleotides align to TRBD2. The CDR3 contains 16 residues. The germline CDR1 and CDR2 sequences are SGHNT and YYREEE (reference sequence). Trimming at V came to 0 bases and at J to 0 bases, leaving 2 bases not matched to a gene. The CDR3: CASSLGTSGNQETQYF. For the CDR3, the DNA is TGTGCCAGCAGCTTGGGGACTAGCGGAAACCAAGAGACCCAGTACTTC.

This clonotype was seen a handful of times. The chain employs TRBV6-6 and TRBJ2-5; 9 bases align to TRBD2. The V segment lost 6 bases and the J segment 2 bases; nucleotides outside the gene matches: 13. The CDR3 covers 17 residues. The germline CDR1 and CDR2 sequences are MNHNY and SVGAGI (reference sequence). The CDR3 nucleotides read TGTGCCAGCAGCTATTTCAGGGCTAGCGGGGCACAAGAGACCCAGTACTTC. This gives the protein CASSYFRASGAQETQYF.

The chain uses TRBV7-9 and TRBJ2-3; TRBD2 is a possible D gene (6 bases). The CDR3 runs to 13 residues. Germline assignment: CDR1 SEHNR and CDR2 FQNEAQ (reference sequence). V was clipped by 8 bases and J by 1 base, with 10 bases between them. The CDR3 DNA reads TGTGCCAGCGACGGGGGAGGCACAGATACGCAGTATTTT. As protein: CASDGGGTDTQYF.

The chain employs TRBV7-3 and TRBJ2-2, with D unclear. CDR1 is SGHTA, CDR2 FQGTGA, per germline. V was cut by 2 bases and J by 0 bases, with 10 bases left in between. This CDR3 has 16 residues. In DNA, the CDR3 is TGTGCCAGCAGCTTAGGGGTTCTAACGAACACCGGGGAGCTGTTTTTT. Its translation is CASSLGVLTNTGELFF.

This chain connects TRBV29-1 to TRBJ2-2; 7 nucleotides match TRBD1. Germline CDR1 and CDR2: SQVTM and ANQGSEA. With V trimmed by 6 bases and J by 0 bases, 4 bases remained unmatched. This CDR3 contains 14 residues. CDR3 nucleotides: TGCAGCGTAACAGGGGTCGCGAACACCGGGGAGCTGTTTTTT. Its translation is CSVTGVANTGELFF.

The CDR3 region has the DNA TGTGCCAGCAGCTTGGGGCAGTTCTCCATGAACACTGAAGCTTTCTTT. It yields the protein CASSLGQFSMNTEAFF. J is TRBJ1-1 and V is TRBV5-4; D remains unclear. The germline V gene encodes CDR1 SGHNT and CDR2 YYREEE (reference sequence). Deletions cut 0 bases from V and 0 bases from J, with 12 bases between. The CDR3 totals 16 residues.

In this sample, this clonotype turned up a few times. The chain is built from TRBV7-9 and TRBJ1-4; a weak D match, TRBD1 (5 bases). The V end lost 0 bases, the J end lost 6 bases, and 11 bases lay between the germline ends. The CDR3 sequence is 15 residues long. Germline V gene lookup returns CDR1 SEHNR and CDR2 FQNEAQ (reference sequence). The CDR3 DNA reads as TGTGCCAGCAGCTTAGCTCGGACGGGGGATGAAAAACTGTTTTTT. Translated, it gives CASSLARTGDEKLFF. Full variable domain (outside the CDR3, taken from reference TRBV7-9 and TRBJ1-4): DTGVSQNPRHKITKRGQNVTFRCDPISEHNRLYWYRQTLGQGPEFLTYFQNEAQLEKSRLLSDRFSAERPKGSFSTLEIQRTEQGDSAMYLCASSLARTGDEKLFFGSGTQLSVL.

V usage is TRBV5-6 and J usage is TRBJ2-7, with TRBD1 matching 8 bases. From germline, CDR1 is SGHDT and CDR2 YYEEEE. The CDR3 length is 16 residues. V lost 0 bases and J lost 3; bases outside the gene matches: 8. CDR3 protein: CASSLAARDRFYEQYF. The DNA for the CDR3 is TGTGCCAGCAGCTTGGCTGCCCGGGACAGGTTCTACGAGCAGTACTTC.

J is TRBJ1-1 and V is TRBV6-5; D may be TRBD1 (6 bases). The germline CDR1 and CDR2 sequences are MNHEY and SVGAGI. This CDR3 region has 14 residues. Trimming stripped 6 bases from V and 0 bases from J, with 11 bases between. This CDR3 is CASRKDRLNTEAFF. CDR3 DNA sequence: TGTGCCAGCAGAAAAGACAGGTTGAACACTGAAGCTTTCTTT.

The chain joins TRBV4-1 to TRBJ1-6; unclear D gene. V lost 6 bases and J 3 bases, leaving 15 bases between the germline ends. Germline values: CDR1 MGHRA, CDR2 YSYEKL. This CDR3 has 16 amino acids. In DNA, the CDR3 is TGCGCCAGCAGGGACCGGGCCCCTCACTATAATTCACCCCTCCACTTT. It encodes CASRDRAPHYNSPLHF.

In nucleotides, the CDR3 is TGTGCCAGCAGCCAAGACACCGAGGGGGGGAACACTGAAGCTTTCTTT. Translating gives CASSQDTEGGNTEAFF. The chain has TRBV4-2 and TRBJ1-1; perhaps TRBD1 as D (6 bases). Germline CDR1 reads LGHNA; CDR2 reads YNFKEQ. The CDR3 is 16 amino acids. V was pared by 0 bases and J by 1 base, with 12 bases between.

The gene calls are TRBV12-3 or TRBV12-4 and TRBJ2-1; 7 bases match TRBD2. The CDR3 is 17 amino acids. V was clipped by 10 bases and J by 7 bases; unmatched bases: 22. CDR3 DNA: TGTGCCATTCCGGCGAGGGCTAGCGGTGTCCCTGAGAATGAGCAGTTCTTC. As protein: CAIPARASGVPENEQFF.

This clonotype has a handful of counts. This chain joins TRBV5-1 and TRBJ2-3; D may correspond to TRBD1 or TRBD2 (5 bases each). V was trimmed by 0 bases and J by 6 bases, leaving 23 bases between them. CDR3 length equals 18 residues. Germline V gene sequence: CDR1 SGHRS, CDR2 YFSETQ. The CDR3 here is CASSLEAIGTATQDTQYF. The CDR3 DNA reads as TGCGCCAGCAGCTTGGAAGCCATAGGGACGGCAACACAGGATACGCAGTATTTT. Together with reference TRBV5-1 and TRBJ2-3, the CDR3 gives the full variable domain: KAGVTQTPRYLIKTRGQQVTLSCSPISGHRSVSWYQQTPGQGLQFLFEYFSETQRNKGNFPGRFSGRQFSNSRSEMNVSTLELGDSALYLCASSLEAIGTATQDTQYFGPGTRLTVL.

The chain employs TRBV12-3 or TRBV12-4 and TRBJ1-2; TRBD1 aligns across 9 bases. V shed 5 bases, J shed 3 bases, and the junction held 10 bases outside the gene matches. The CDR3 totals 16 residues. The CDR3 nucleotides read TGTGCCAGCAGTAGAATGACAGGGGGAGGGCACTATGGCTACACCTTC. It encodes CASSRMTGGGHYGYTF.